The clone carrying this T cell receptor (beta chain) was found a few times. Its antigen is still unknown. Each single cDNA molecule received a unique molecular identifier. TCRdb re-derived calls from the 5' RACE reads in MiXCR, one entry per CDR3 protein. The top ten hold 15% of the sample, which has fewer than 60,000 distinct CDR3 sequences, roughly 8.8% seen once. The ends lost 2 bases at V and 7 bases at J; junction bases unmatched: 7. Germline CDR1 reads MNHEY; CDR2 reads SVGEGT. The CDR3 totals 14 residues. The data belong to a study of early T cells in non-severe SARS-CoV-2 infection. Study-wide context: Sequenced material consisted of bulk RNA (from unsorted whole blood), and chains were unpaired.

Whole-study results and caveats: The matching step, a VDJdb search, favored anti-spike CD8 responses and missed private and CD4 specificities.

The sequence derives from an adult who was a healthcare worker with PCR-confirmed SARS-CoV-2 infection or an uninfected control (not recorded which). The rearrangement uses TRBV6-2 or TRBV6-3 and TRBJ2-7; 8 bases align to TRBD1. Sequenced material: whole blood. CDR3 residues: CASSYPGQGQEQYF. The CDR3 nucleotides are TGTGCCAGCAGTTACCCAGGACAGGGTCAGGAGCAGTACTTC.